This TCR beta chain was observed in a study of shared clonotypes between healthy human individuals. Notes on the study in general: Sorted-subset sequencing, rarefaction showed, was incomplete despite large depth.

TCRdb's table, derived via immunoSEQ multiplex PCR, lists solely in-frame clones and lacks some. The table includes under 2.5 million clones, roughly 92% detected once. Germline V lookup: CDR1 SGHAT, CDR2 FQNNGV. The CDR3 consists of 17 residues. Losses at the gene ends were 3 bases for V and 5 bases for J; bases not matched to a gene: 10. Turning to this clone: The target antigen is unknown.

V gene TRBV11-2 combines with J gene TRBJ2-2; 9 nucleotides line up with TRBD2. The specimen sequenced was naive CD4+ T cells from PBMCs. Subset described: CD45RA+ positively selected. The TCR comes from a man between 18 and 29 years old in good health. Some clones in this sample may be carry-over from other donors' samples. The CDR3 DNA is TGTGCCAGCAGCTTGGCCCGCCGGAGCGGGAGGACCGGGGAGCTGTTTTTT. Its translation: CASSLARRSGRTGELFF. Full variable domain (rest looked up from reference TRBV11-2 and TRBJ2-2): EAGVAQSPRYKIIEKRQSVAFWCNPISGHATLYWYQQILGQGPKLLIQFQNNGVVDDSQLPKDRFSAERLKGVDSTLKIQPAKLEDSAVYLCASSLARRSGRTGELFFGEGSRLTVL.